This T cell receptor beta chain derives from a study of read filtering for tumor transcriptome and immune sequencing (dated by TCRdb to the early 2020s). Regarding the research as a whole: The cohort was composed of roughly 16 male and over 13 female patients, with a mean age of approximately 62 years and an age range of roughly 45 to 90. Under revised international staging, about 8 patients fell into R-ISS I, 16 into R-ISS II and about 7 into R-ISS III. After DNase treatment, whole-transcriptome libraries were prepared with the TruSeq RNA Access Library Prep Kit. TCR-region mapped reads per sample ranged from about 3.5 to 10.27 million with IR-seq versus only about 85 to 1273 with RNA-seq. Using the same bone marrow samples, the study ran both targeted immune repertoire sequencing and bulk whole-transcriptome sequencing and then compared the TCR repertoires from each method. A main aim was a read-filtering strategy for immune repertoire data, specifically whether clonotypes supported by a single read should be removed. General study outcomes and caveats: The correlation between IR-seq and RNA-seq shared clonotype proportions was increased by removal of single-read clonotypes. In IR-seq, single-read clonotypes were roughly 82% of clonotypes but around 3.2% of total reads; in RNA-seq they were roughly 73% of clonotypes and 35% to 50% of reads. Clonotypes were captured by IR-seq at much higher depth and more reliably than by RNA-seq, and smaller IR-seq throughput was sufficient for identification of most shared clonotypes. The sorted CD138-negative fraction was not purified T cells but a mixed bone marrow immune population.

Bone marrow was sampled from every patient at the time of active disease. Ficoll-Hypaque density gradient centrifugation was used to isolate bone marrow mononuclear cells. Myeloma plasma cells were removed and CD138-negative cells were obtained by negative selection following labeling with CD138 magnetic microbeads on a MACS separator. Flow cytometry with CD138 antibodies on an Attune NxT was used to check how pure the isolated cells were. Total RNA was extracted using TRIzol reagent and was quantified on a NanoDrop spectrophotometer. Paired RNA-seq and IR-seq were performed on each patient's CD138-negative bone marrow sample. Cut back by 11 bases and 5 bases, the V and J ends lie 19 bases apart. Inclusive of the bounding cysteine and phenylalanine, the CDR3 is 14 residues long. Just the 42-base CDR3 DNA is kept, in frame starting at base 1. TCR libraries were constructed from approximately 0.4 ug RNA using the Immunoverse kit, and molecular barcoded adaptors covering alpha/delta and beta/gamma chains were employed. TCR library preparation was performed with the same RNA that was used for transcriptome sequencing. An Illumina HiSeq 4000 with 2 x 150 cycles was used to sequence the TCR libraries. Under the source paper's analysis protocol: TCR reads were aligned to human V, D, J and C references and assembled into CDR3 clonotypes with MiXCR, including quality filtering and error correction. The tcR package in R was used to analyze clonotype counts and gene usage diversity. For inspection of raw mapping reads, RNA-seq reads were mapped by STAR aligner version 2.5.3a onto GRCh37 of the human genome. To test how sequencing depth affected the clonotypes detected, IR-seq fastq files were randomly downsampled with Seqtk 1.3. TCRdb reanalyzed the raw reads on its own, using fastp at Q25 for trimming and MiXCR for clone calling, and kept in-frame beta chains. Every CDR3 protein is listed once, alongside the most common genes and DNA of its rows. Here the V and J calls rest on TCRdb's processing, not on the authors' analysis. Across this sample there are around 29,000 distinct CDR3 sequences, with around 14% seen only once. Clones ranked in the top ten supply about two fifths of the sample.

This clonotype was seen at least ten times. What antigen it recognizes has not been identified. Qualities for individual bases were not recorded, and no much larger clone is one base off. The TCR sequence derives from a donor aged 40 or older with multiple myeloma. Sequencing was carried out using a population of CD138-negative cells sorted from bone marrow. The cell subset or site label corresponds to: bone marrow mononuclear cells depleted of CD138+ plasma/myeloma cells by negative magnetic selection. Recombination connected TRBV12-3 or TRBV12-4 to TRBJ1-5; tentative D gene TRBD1, with 5 bases matching. The nucleotides read TGTGCCGGGGCTGGACCTCCGGGGGATCAGCCCCAGCATTTT. This yields the protein CAGAGPPGDQPQHF.